The clone carrying this TCR beta chain was seen ten or more times. The CDR3 regions of TCR beta were amplified from RNA transcripts. The HTBI set primed first-round TCR CDR3 RT-PCR. MiXCR, applied by TCRdb to the multiplex PCR reads, yields one record per CDR3 protein. Among some 360,000 distinct CDR3 sequences listed, more than 11% were seen once. V was clipped by 4 bases and J by 4 bases, with 16 bases between them. There are 16 residues in the CDR3. From germline, CDR1 is LNHDA and CDR2 SQIVND (reference sequence). The data were taken from a study of T cells in Graves' hyperthyroidism and ophthalmopathy.

The gene calls are TRBV19 and TRBJ1-4, with a possible D match to TRBD1 (5 bases). Sequencing was carried out using blood. This TCR came from an older woman with Graves' hyperthyroidism. CDR3 in DNA: TGTGCCAGTAGTACCTTGACAGCGCAGGATAATGAAAAACTGTTTTTT. As protein: CASSTLTAQDNEKLFF.